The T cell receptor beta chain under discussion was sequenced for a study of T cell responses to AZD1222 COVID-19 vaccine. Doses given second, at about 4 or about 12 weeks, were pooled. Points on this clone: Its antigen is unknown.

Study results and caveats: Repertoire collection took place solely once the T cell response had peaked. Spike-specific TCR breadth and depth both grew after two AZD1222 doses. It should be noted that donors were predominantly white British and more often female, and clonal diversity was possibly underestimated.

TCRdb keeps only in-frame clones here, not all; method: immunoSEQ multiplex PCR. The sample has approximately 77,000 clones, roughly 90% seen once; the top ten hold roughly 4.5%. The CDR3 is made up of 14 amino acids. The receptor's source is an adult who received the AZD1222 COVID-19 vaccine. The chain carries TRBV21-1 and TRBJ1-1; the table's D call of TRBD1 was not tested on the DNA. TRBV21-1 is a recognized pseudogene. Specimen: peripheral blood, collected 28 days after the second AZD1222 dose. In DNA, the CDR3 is TGTGCCAGCAGTTCAGGGGCCGCCAGGACTGAAGCTTTCTTT. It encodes CASSSGAARTEAFF.